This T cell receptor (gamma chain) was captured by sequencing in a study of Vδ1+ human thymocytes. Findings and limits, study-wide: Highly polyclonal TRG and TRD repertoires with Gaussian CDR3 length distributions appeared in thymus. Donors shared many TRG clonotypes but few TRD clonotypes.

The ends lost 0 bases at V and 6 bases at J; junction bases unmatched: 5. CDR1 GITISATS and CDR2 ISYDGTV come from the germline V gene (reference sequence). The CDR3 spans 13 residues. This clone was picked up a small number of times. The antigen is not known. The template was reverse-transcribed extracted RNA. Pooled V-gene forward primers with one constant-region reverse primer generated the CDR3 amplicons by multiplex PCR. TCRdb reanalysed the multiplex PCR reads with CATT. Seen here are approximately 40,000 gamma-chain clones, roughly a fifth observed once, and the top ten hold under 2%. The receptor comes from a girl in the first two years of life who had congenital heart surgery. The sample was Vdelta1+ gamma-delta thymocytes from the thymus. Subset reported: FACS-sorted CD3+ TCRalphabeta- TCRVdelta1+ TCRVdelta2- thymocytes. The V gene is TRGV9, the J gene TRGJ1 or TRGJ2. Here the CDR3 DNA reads TGTGCCTTGTGGGAGGTGAGTCGTTATAAGAAACTCTTT. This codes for CALWEVSRYKKLF.